Listed below are T cell receptor beta chains from one sample, sequenced in a study of cytomegalovirus exposure and HLA in healthy donors. Repertoires were generated with immunoSEQ multiplex PCR, while TCRdb's copy carries only in-frame clones and drops some. The repertoire holds fewer than 150,000 clones, with around 76% as singletons. Material for sequencing was PBMCs. The origin of the receptors is a man between 60 and 75 years old in good health and CMV-seropositive. Each CDR3 is given with its conserved first and last residue. The D gene is left open where the match is weak. Clone size appears in some rows only: once, few, many, or a class for an expanded clone.

clone_size: -
d_call: -
j_call: TRBJ2-5
v_call: TRBV9
cdr3_nt: TGTGCCAGCAGCGTTACGTCCTGGACAACATTAGGAGAGACCCAGTACTTC
cdr3_aa: CASSVTSWTTLGETQYF

clone_size: few
d_call: -
j_call: TRBJ2-7
v_call: TRBV7-7
cdr3_nt: TGTGCCAGCAGCCCCTCCCCCGGGCAGTACTTC
cdr3_aa: CASSPSPGQYF

clone_size: -
d_call: -
j_call: TRBJ1-2
v_call: TRBV9
cdr3_nt: TGTGCCAGCAGCGTGGCCGGGGATTTCTATGGCTACACCTTC
cdr3_aa: CASSVAGDFYGYTF

clone_size: -
d_call: TRBD1
j_call: TRBJ1-1
v_call: TRBV28
cdr3_nt: TGTGCCAGCAGTCCCGGGACAGGGATTTGGAACACTGAAGCTTTCTTT
cdr3_aa: CASSPGTGIWNTEAFF

clone_size: once
d_call: TRBD1
j_call: TRBJ2-7
v_call: TRBV13
cdr3_nt: TGTGCCAGCAGCTTCCGGGACAGGGGCGAGCAGTACTTC
cdr3_aa: CASSFRDRGEQYF

clone_size: -
d_call: -
j_call: TRBJ2-7
v_call: TRBV5-4
cdr3_nt: TGTGCCAGCAGCTTTGGGGGCGAGCAGTACTTC
cdr3_aa: CASSFGGEQYF

clone_size: once
d_call: -
j_call: TRBJ1-2
v_call: TRBV6-5
cdr3_nt: TGTGCCAGCAGTTACGGGACAAAGGGCTACACCTTC
cdr3_aa: CASSYGTKGYTF

clone_size: -
d_call: TRBD1
j_call: TRBJ1-2
v_call: TRBV28
cdr3_nt: TGTGCCAGCAGCACCGGGACAGGGCCGCCCTATGGCTACACCTTC
cdr3_aa: CASSTGTGPPYGYTF

clone_size: -
d_call: TRBD1
j_call: TRBJ1-5
v_call: TRBV7-9
cdr3_nt: TGTGCCAGCAGCCAAGAGGGGGCACAGCCCCAGCATTTT
cdr3_aa: CASSQEGAQPQHF

clone_size: -
d_call: TRBD1
j_call: TRBJ1-2
v_call: TRBV6-5
cdr3_nt: TGTGCCAGCAGCCTCGGGACAGGGGTTTTTGGCTACACCTTC
cdr3_aa: CASSLGTGVFGYTF

clone_size: -
d_call: -
j_call: TRBJ1-1
v_call: TRBV5-1
cdr3_nt: TGCGCCAGCAGCTTGGATGCCCGGGGGGTCACTGAAGCTTTCTTT
cdr3_aa: CASSLDARGVTEAFF

clone_size: -
d_call: TRBD2
j_call: TRBJ2-1
v_call: TRBV6-5
cdr3_nt: TGTGCCAGCAGTGACACGGGGGGACTCTATGAGCAGTTCTTC
cdr3_aa: CASSDTGGLYEQFF

clone_size: -
d_call: TRBD1
j_call: TRBJ1-1
v_call: TRBV15
cdr3_nt: TGTGCCACCAGCGGACAGGGTGGAGGAACTGAAGCTTTCTTT
cdr3_aa: CATSGQGGGTEAFF

clone_size: -
d_call: -
j_call: TRBJ1-1
v_call: TRBV30
cdr3_nt: TGTGCCTGGAGTGTACAAAGGAACACTGAAGCTTTCTTT
cdr3_aa: CAWSVQRNTEAFF

clone_size: few
d_call: TRBD1
j_call: TRBJ1-3
v_call: TRBV7-2
cdr3_nt: TGTGCCAGCAGCACCAGAACGGGGACAGTCGGAAACACCATATATTTT
cdr3_aa: CASSTRTGTVGNTIYF

clone_size: -
d_call: -
j_call: TRBJ2-3
v_call: TRBV6-4
cdr3_nt: TGTGCCAGCAGTGACTCCGGCGGGGCCGCAGATACGCAGTATTTT
cdr3_aa: CASSDSGGAADTQYF

clone_size: few
d_call: -
j_call: TRBJ2-4
v_call: TRBV9
cdr3_nt: TGTGCCAGCAGCGTAGACTCGGGAAGTGGAAACATTCAGTACTTC
cdr3_aa: CASSVDSGSGNIQYF

clone_size: -
d_call: TRBD2
j_call: TRBJ2-3
v_call: TRBV5-1
cdr3_nt: TGCGCCAGCAGCCCGTGGACTAGCGGGGGACCTACAGATACGCAGTATTTT
cdr3_aa: CASSPWTSGGPTDTQYF

clone_size: -
d_call: TRBD1
j_call: TRBJ2-5
v_call: TRBV28
cdr3_nt: TGTGCCAGCCGGAGAGGGGGCGCGGAGACCCAGTACTTC
cdr3_aa: CASRRGGAETQYF

clone_size: -
d_call: TRBD1
j_call: TRBJ1-1
v_call: TRBV7-9
cdr3_nt: TGTGCCAGCAGCGTCACAGGGGGTATGAACACTGAAGCTTTCTTT
cdr3_aa: CASSVTGGMNTEAFF

clone_size: -
d_call: -
j_call: TRBJ2-7
v_call: TRBV6-5
cdr3_nt: TGTGCCAGCAGCACATCACAGGGCTACGAGCAGTACTTC
cdr3_aa: CASSTSQGYEQYF

clone_size: few
d_call: -
j_call: TRBJ2-1
v_call: TRBV7-9
cdr3_nt: TGTGCCAGCAGCTTAGTACAGGGAGTGGATGAGCAGTTCTTC
cdr3_aa: CASSLVQGVDEQFF

clone_size: -
d_call: TRBD1
j_call: TRBJ1-2
v_call: TRBV18
cdr3_nt: TGTGCCAGCTCACGGGACAGTTTCTATGGCTACACCTTC
cdr3_aa: CASSRDSFYGYTF

clone_size: once
d_call: TRBD1
j_call: TRBJ1-1
v_call: TRBV7-3
cdr3_nt: TGTGCCAGCGGCGGGACAGGCGTTAGTGAAGCTTTCTTT
cdr3_aa: CASGGTGVSEAFF

clone_size: -
d_call: -
j_call: TRBJ2-1
v_call: TRBV7-9
cdr3_nt: TGTGCCAGCAGCCACCCCGTGAGGTATGAGCAGTTCTTC
cdr3_aa: CASSHPVRYEQFF

clone_size: -
d_call: -
j_call: TRBJ1-2
v_call: TRBV27
cdr3_nt: TGTGCCAGCAGAGCCTCAGCCGTAGCGGGAGGCTACACCTTC
cdr3_aa: CASRASAVAGGYTF

clone_size: -
d_call: TRBD1
j_call: TRBJ1-2
v_call: TRBV30
cdr3_nt: TGTGCCTGGAGTGCGGGCCCAGGGGGCCTCTTGTATGGCTACACCTTC
cdr3_aa: CAWSAGPGGLLYGYTF

clone_size: few
d_call: -
j_call: TRBJ1-5
v_call: TRBV19
cdr3_nt: TGTGCCAGTATTCCCCGGGGAGGGGGAAATCAGCCCCAGCATTTT
cdr3_aa: CASIPRGGGNQPQHF

clone_size: -
d_call: TRBD2
j_call: TRBJ2-3
v_call: TRBV7-2
cdr3_nt: TGTGCCAGCAGCGACAAGAGGGCTAGCGGGGGTCCGCAGTATTTT
cdr3_aa: CASSDKRASGGPQYF

clone_size: once
d_call: -
j_call: TRBJ2-7
v_call: TRBV5-1
cdr3_nt: TGCGCCAGCAGCACTTCCGGGGGCTCCTACGAGCAGTACTTC
cdr3_aa: CASSTSGGSYEQYF

clone_size: -
d_call: -
j_call: TRBJ2-6
v_call: TRBV2
cdr3_nt: TGTGCCAGCAGCCGGGTTCGTAGCTCTGGGGCCAACGTCCTGACTTTC
cdr3_aa: CASSRVRSSGANVLTF

clone_size: -
d_call: TRBD2
j_call: TRBJ2-1
v_call: TRBV5-4
cdr3_nt: TGTGCCAGCAGTTCTGTGACTAGCGGACCAATTGGAGAGCAGTTCTTC
cdr3_aa: CASSSVTSGPIGEQFF

clone_size: -
d_call: -
j_call: TRBJ2-1
v_call: TRBV2
cdr3_nt: TGTGCCAGCAGTCGACAGGATTCTACCTTCGAGCAGTTCTTC
cdr3_aa: CASSRQDSTFEQFF

clone_size: -
d_call: TRBD1
j_call: TRBJ1-4
v_call: TRBV4-1
cdr3_nt: TGCGCCAGCAGGATGACAGGGACAACTAATGAAAAACTGTTTTTT
cdr3_aa: CASRMTGTTNEKLFF

clone_size: once
d_call: TRBD1
j_call: TRBJ2-3
v_call: TRBV7-3
cdr3_nt: TGTGCCAGCAGCCCCAGGGGGCGGGGTGGCACAGATACGCAGTATTTT
cdr3_aa: CASSPRGRGGTDTQYF

clone_size: few
d_call: -
j_call: TRBJ2-7
v_call: TRBV27
cdr3_nt: TGTGCCAGCAGTTTGGTCCCGATGTACGAGCAGTACTTC
cdr3_aa: CASSLVPMYEQYF

clone_size: -
d_call: -
j_call: TRBJ2-5
v_call: TRBV5-1
cdr3_nt: TGCGCCAGCAGCCCAGGACGGGGTGGGGAGACCCAGTACTTC
cdr3_aa: CASSPGRGGETQYF

clone_size: -
d_call: -
j_call: TRBJ2-1
v_call: TRBV5-1
cdr3_nt: TGCGCCAGCAGCTTGGCAGGGGTACAGTACAATGAGCAGTTCTTC
cdr3_aa: CASSLAGVQYNEQFF

clone_size: -
d_call: TRBD1
j_call: TRBJ2-7
v_call: TRBV5-5
cdr3_nt: TGTGCCAGCAGCTCGGGGACAGGGTTTGCCTACGAGCAGTACTTC
cdr3_aa: CASSSGTGFAYEQYF

clone_size: -
d_call: TRBD2
j_call: TRBJ2-2
v_call: TRBV18
cdr3_nt: TGTGCCAGCTCACTTGCGGGAGTCGGCACCGGGGAGCTGTTTTTT
cdr3_aa: CASSLAGVGTGELFF

clone_size: -
d_call: TRBD1
j_call: TRBJ1-2
v_call: TRBV18
cdr3_nt: TGTGCCAGCTCACCACAGGGGGCCTATGGCTACACCTTC
cdr3_aa: CASSPQGAYGYTF

clone_size: -
d_call: -
j_call: TRBJ2-2
v_call: TRBV5-1
cdr3_nt: TGCGCCAGCAGGAACGGACAGACCACCGGGGAGCTGTTTTTT
cdr3_aa: CASRNGQTTGELFF

clone_size: -
d_call: TRBD1
j_call: TRBJ2-5
v_call: TRBV19
cdr3_nt: TGTGCCAGTAGTTACAGGGGGGAGACCCAGTACTTC
cdr3_aa: CASSYRGETQYF

clone_size: -
d_call: -
j_call: TRBJ2-5
v_call: TRBV7-9
cdr3_nt: TGTGCCAGCAGCTTAGCTAGGGGAGCGGGCCAAGAGACCCAGTACTTC
cdr3_aa: CASSLARGAGQETQYF

clone_size: -
d_call: TRBD1
j_call: TRBJ2-5
v_call: TRBV9
cdr3_nt: TGTGCCAGCAGCGTAGCCCCCAGTCTGGACAGGGTGGAGACCCAGTACTTC
cdr3_aa: CASSVAPSLDRVETQYF

clone_size: -
d_call: -
j_call: TRBJ2-3
v_call: TRBV27
cdr3_nt: TGTGCCAGCAGTACTACAGATACGCAGTATTTT
cdr3_aa: CASSTTDTQYF

clone_size: -
d_call: -
j_call: TRBJ2-1
v_call: TRBV5-1
cdr3_nt: TGCGCCAGCAGCGGTAGTTCATCATCCGATGAGCAGTTCTTC
cdr3_aa: CASSGSSSSDEQFF

clone_size: -
d_call: TRBD1
j_call: TRBJ2-2
v_call: TRBV18
cdr3_nt: TGTGCCAGCTCACCAACGAACAGGGGGACCGGGGAGCTGTTTTTT
cdr3_aa: CASSPTNRGTGELFF

clone_size: -
d_call: TRBD1
j_call: TRBJ1-3
v_call: TRBV7-9
cdr3_nt: TGTGCCAGCACCTTATCACCGGGACAGTCTGGAAACACCATATATTTT
cdr3_aa: CASTLSPGQSGNTIYF

clone_size: -
d_call: TRBD1
j_call: TRBJ1-6
v_call: TRBV28
cdr3_nt: TGTGCCAGCAGTTTGACGGGACAGGGAGGCTCACCCCTCCACTTT
cdr3_aa: CASSLTGQGGSPLHF

clone_size: -
d_call: -
j_call: TRBJ1-2
v_call: TRBV5-1
cdr3_nt: TGCGCCAGCAGCCCCTCTTCTGTGAGCTATGGCTACACCTTC
cdr3_aa: CASSPSSVSYGYTF